This TCR beta chain stems from a study of blood T cell repertoires in COVID-19. Study overall: Donors in the United States, Italy and Spain gave samples during acute or convalescent COVID-19.

Clones were read by immunoSEQ multiplex PCR, and TCRdb kept only the in-frame ones, dropping some. This table holds hundreds of thousands of clones, 85% to 90% found once. V lost 4 bases and J 5 bases, leaving 11 bases between the germline ends. The CDR3 consists of 13 residues. Germline V lookup: CDR1 SGHTA, CDR2 FQGTGA. The sequenced sample consisted of peripheral blood. The rearrangement uses TRBV7-3 and TRBJ1-1; TRBD1 might be the D (6 bases). This clonotype originated in a woman between 45 and 65 years old with active or convalescent COVID-19. Here the CDR3 DNA reads TGTGCCAGCAGCTCTACAGGGTATACTGAAGCTTTCTTT. Translating gives CASSSTGYTEAFF. Drawing the rest from reference TRBV7-3 and TRBJ1-1, the complete variable domain is GAGVSQTPSNKVTEKGKYVELRCDPISGHTALYWYRQSLGQGPEFLIYFQGTGAADDSGLPNDRFFAVRPEGSVSTLKIQRTERGDSAVYLCASSSTGYTEAFFGQGTRLTVV.